This T cell receptor (beta chain) was identified in a study of cytomegalovirus exposure and HLA in healthy donors. PCR amplification relied on 60 Vbeta primers (plus 13 Jbeta primers). Original processing methods: Some 10 million shared chains were among the roughly 80 million unique TCR beta chains that a later analysis counted. The data were produced by immunoSEQ multiplex PCR, yet TCRdb's version contains in-frame clones alone and is incomplete. V and J calls plus clone size are reproduced from that table; the DNA served to infer D and trimming. The data contain roughly 150,000 clones, around 74% of them singletons. This clone was detected only once. CDR3 size: 16 residues. The V gene lost 5 bases and the J gene lost 9 bases, with 25 bases spanning the gap. The germline V gene encodes CDR1 SGHTA and CDR2 FQGTGA.

The TCR originated in a female donor in good health and CMV-seronegative. Sequences were obtained from PBMCs. The rearrangement joins TRBV7-3 to TRBJ1-1, with D tentatively TRBD1 (5 bases). The chain's CDR3 is CASSQTPGPPQGKAFF. In DNA, the CDR3 is TGTGCCAGCAGCCAAACTCCCGGGCCCCCCCAGGGAAAAGCTTTCTTT.